A single sample is the source of the 32 T cell receptor beta chains below, sequenced in a study of T cell responses to AZD1222 COVID-19 vaccine. Assay used: immunoSEQ multiplex PCR; TCRdb lists only in-frame clones, some missing. The sample yields about 160,000 clones, 94% seen once. The input for sequencing was peripheral blood, taken on day 0 of AZD1222 vaccination. These receptors all come from an adult in good health.

This chain uses TRBV27 with TRBJ1-2; D is ambiguous. The CDR3 is 16 residues long. The V end was cut by 0 bases, the J end by 8 bases, with 19 bases between. Germline-derived CDR1 and CDR2 are MNHEY and SMNVEV (reference sequence). The DNA of the CDR3 is TGTGCCAGCAGTTTATCGATGGGATATTGGAAGGGCGGCTACACCTTC. Translated: CASSLSMGYWKGGYTF.

This chain connects TRBV12-2 to TRBJ1-6; the table's D gene call, TRBD1, was not cross checked with the DNA. TRBV12-2 is recorded as a pseudogene. The CDR3 covers 16 residues. In DNA form, the CDR3 reads TGTGCAAGTCGCTTACCGAAAAGGGGGAATAATTCACCCCTCCACTTT. Its protein product is CASRLPKRGNNSPLHF.

The chain recombines TRBV7-9 with TRBJ1-2; no firm D call. Germline CDR1 is SEHNR and CDR2 is FQNEAQ (reference sequence). V lost 8 bases to trimming and J lost 7 bases, with 17 bases between them. This CDR3 contains 13 residues. CDR3 protein: CASAAPGEGGYTF. The CDR3 DNA follows: TGTGCCAGCGCGGCTCCCGGGGAGGGTGGCTACACCTTC.

This rearrangement joins TRBV4-2 to TRBJ1-2; D remains unclear. The germline V gene has CDR1 LGHNA and CDR2 YNFKEQ. The CDR3 contains 17 residues. V lost 0 bases and J 0 bases, leaving 14 bases between the germline ends. The CDR3 sequence is CASSQESAATPNYGYTF. In DNA, the CDR3 is TGTGCCAGCAGCCAAGAGAGCGCAGCCACTCCTAACTATGGCTACACCTTC.

The CDR3 DNA follows: TGTGCCAGCAGCTCCCCACGGGCCGGGGCTGGTGAAAAACTGTTTTTT. Translation: CASSSPRAGAGEKLFF. The chain couples TRBV7-9 to TRBJ1-4; D may be TRBD1 (5 bases). Looked up from germline, CDR1 is SEHNR and CDR2 is FQNEAQ (reference sequence). The CDR3 covers 16 residues. V was trimmed by 4 bases and J by 7 bases, leaving 19 bases between them.

The V gene is TRBV18, the J gene TRBJ1-2; TRBD1 matches 7 bases. This CDR3 is 15 amino acids long. V gave up 4 bases and J gave up 4 bases; unmatched junction bases: 9. Germline CDR1 and CDR2: KGHSH and LQKENI. CDR3 nucleotides: TGTGCCAGCTCACGCGACAGGGAAGAGATCTATGGCTACACCTTC. Its translation is CASSRDREEIYGYTF.

The chain combines TRBV21-1 with TRBJ1-3. TRBV21-1 is recorded as a pseudogene. CDR3 length equals 15 residues. The CDR3 loop reads CASSKSEGRGNTIYF. CDR3 DNA: TGTGCCAGCAGCAAGAGCGAGGGGCGGGGAAACACCATATATTTT.

This clone was seen only once. V gene TRBV5-4 combines with J gene TRBJ2-2; 8 bases fit TRBD2. The germline V gene encodes CDR1 SGHNT and CDR2 YYREEE (reference sequence). The CDR3 covers 15 residues. Unmatched junction bases numbered 4, after V lost 2 bases and J lost 4 bases. The CDR3 nucleotides read TGTGCCAGCAGCTTCGGGGGGGGAATCACCGGGGAGCTGTTTTTT. As protein: CASSFGGGITGELFF.

The chain couples TRBV5-6 to TRBJ2-7; 7 bases line up with TRBD2. V shed 6 bases, J shed 1 base, and the junction held 13 bases outside the gene matches. Germline V gene sequence: CDR1 SGHDT, CDR2 YYEEEE. The CDR3 has 16 residues. Written as DNA, the CDR3 is TGTGCCAGCACCATGTTCGGGGGGTCACAGTCCTACGAGCAGTACGTC. This codes for CASTMFGGSQSYEQYV.

The count of this clone is one. A single base separates this from a much larger clone, so it may be a read error. The gene calls are TRBV7-2 and TRBJ2-2; TRBD2 might be the D (7 bases). The germline V gene has CDR1 SGHTA and CDR2 FQGNSA. The CDR3 consists of 15 residues. V was cut by 3 bases and J by 2 bases, with 10 bases left in between. CDR3 nucleotide sequence: TGTGCCAGCAGCTTCGGGGGGCAAAACACCGGGGAGCTGTTTTTT. It encodes CASSFGGQNTGELFF.

The chain couples TRBV2 to TRBJ1-1; no clear D gene. The germline gives CDR1 SNHLY, CDR2 FYNNEI. V gave up 7 bases and J gave up 4 bases, with 10 bases separating them. The CDR3 contains 12 residues. CDR3 nucleotide sequence: TGTGCCAGCACCGGATGGGGCACTGAAGCTTTCTTT. Residues: CASTGWGTEAFF.

This clone has only a few counts. The chain employs TRBV28 and TRBJ1-5; TRBD1 matches 9 bases. After removal of 5 bases from V and 3 bases from J, the junction contained 11 bases not matched to a gene. CDR3 length: 17 residues. Germline V gives CDR1 MDHEN, CDR2 SYDVKM. The CDR3 nucleotides read TGTGCCAGCAGTAACCCGGGACAGGGCCATATCAATCAGCCCCAGCATTTT. Protein sequence: CASSNPGQGHINQPQHF.

CDR3 in DNA: TGTGCCAGCAGCCAAGTTACTAGCGGCACAGATACGCAGTATTTT. It codes for CASSQVTSGTDTQYF. The V call is TRBV14, the J call TRBJ2-3; 7 bases are a match to TRBD2. V shed 1 base and J 1 base; nucleotides not matched to a gene: 2. The CDR3 runs 15 residues. From germline, CDR1 is SGHDN and CDR2 FVKESK.

This clone was counted many times. The V gene is TRBV7-6, the J gene TRBJ1-2; D perhaps matches TRBD1 (5 bases). CDR3 length equals 15 residues. CDR1 is SGHVS, CDR2 FNYEAQ, per germline. V lost 5 bases and J lost 6, with 19 bases in between. The CDR3 reads CASSPHWGRGDGYTF. The CDR3 bases are TGTGCCAGCAGCCCACACTGGGGACGGGGAGATGGCTACACCTTC.

The chain carries TRBV10-3 and TRBJ2-2, with 9 bases that match TRBD1. CDR1 and CDR2 from the germline V gene are ENHRY and SYGVKD. With 6 bases clipped from V and 2 bases from J, the junction kept 1 base outside the gene matches. The CDR3 contains 14 residues. CDR3 in amino acids: CAIRQGANTGELFF. CDR3 DNA: TGTGCCATCAGACAGGGGGCTAACACCGGGGAGCTGTTTTTT.

The table lists this clone with a count of one. The chain carries TRBV15 and TRBJ2-1; D uncertain. CDR3 length equals 13 residues. Trimming took 8 bases from V and 2 from J, leaving 10 bases between them. Germline CDR1 is LNHNV and CDR2 is YYDKDF (reference sequence). This CDR3 is CATVEAPYNEQFF. The CDR3 region has the DNA TGTGCCACCGTAGAGGCCCCCTACAATGAGCAGTTCTTC.

CDR3 sequence: CASTPRGHTEAFF. DNA for the CDR3: TGTGCCAGCACCCCTAGGGGCCACACTGAAGCTTTCTTT. The V call is TRBV6-5, the J call TRBJ1-1; D perhaps matches TRBD1 (5 bases). V gave up 7 bases and J gave up 3 bases, with 12 bases separating them. Germline V CDR1 and CDR2: MNHEY, SVGAGI. The CDR3 has 13 amino acids.

The chain combines TRBV27 with TRBJ2-3; D uncertain. This CDR3 contains 12 residues. V lost 8 bases to trimming and J lost 3 bases, with 9 bases between them. Germline V lookup: CDR1 MNHEY, CDR2 SMNVEV (reference sequence). CDR3 amino acids: CASRSITDTQYF. CDR3 in DNA: TGTGCCAGCCGGTCTATAACAGATACGCAGTATTTT.

The V gene is TRBV5-1, the J gene TRBJ2-1, with 9 bases that match TRBD2. The CDR3 is made up of 15 amino acids. After removal of 4 bases from V and 10 bases from J, the junction contained 12 bases not matched to a gene. Germline values: CDR1 SGHRS, CDR2 YFSETQ. The CDR3 loop is CASSPIAGAEKEQFF. The CDR3 DNA reads TGCGCCAGCAGCCCGATAGCGGGAGCCGAGAAAGAGCAGTTCTTC. The full variable domain, rest sourced from reference TRBV5-1 and TRBJ2-1, is KAGVTQTPRYLIKTRGQQVTLSCSPISGHRSVSWYQQTPGQGLQFLFEYFSETQRNKGNFPGRFSGRQFSNSRSEMNVSTLELGDSALYLCASSPIAGAEKEQFFGPGTRLTVL.

The chain joins TRBV7-7 to TRBJ1-2, with D perhaps matching TRBD1 (5 bases). The CDR3 runs to 15 residues. Germline V CDR1 and CDR2: SSHAT, FNYEAQ (reference sequence). V dropped 3 bases and J dropped 8 bases, with 19 bases sitting between them. The CDR3 loop is CASSLADEGGGGYTF. In nucleotides, the CDR3 is TGTGCCAGCAGCTTGGCCGACGAAGGCGGGGGAGGCTACACCTTC.

The V gene is TRBV19, the J gene TRBJ1-2, with D possibly TRBD1 on 5 matching bases. Germline V gene lookup returns CDR1 LNHDA and CDR2 SQIVND (reference sequence). The germline V and J ends were trimmed by 8 bases and 4 bases, with 14 bases remaining between them. The CDR3 loop spans 13 amino acids. Written as DNA, the CDR3 is TGTGCCAGTGGGGGGAACGGGCCCTATGGCTACACCTTC. It is translated as CASGGNGPYGYTF. The entire variable domain, with the rest obtained from reference TRBV19 and TRBJ1-2, is as follows: DGGITQSPKYLFRKEGQNVTLSCEQNLNHDAMYWYRQDPGQGLRLIYYSQIVNDFQKGDIAEGYSVSREKKESFPLTVTSAQKNPTAFYLCASGGNGPYGYTFGSGTRLTVV.

This clone was found a few times. The same CDR3 arises from other DNA sequences in this sample as well. The chain joins TRBV6-4 to TRBJ2-1; D is uncertain. The CDR3 contains 15 residues. The ends were cut back, 0 bases at V and 0 bases at J, with 6 bases in the middle. CDR1 MRHNA and CDR2 SNTAGT come from the germline V gene. The CDR3 region has the DNA TGTGCCAGCAGTGACTCAGCCGGCTCCTACAATGAGCAGTTCTTC. Translating it yields CASSDSAGSYNEQFF.

This chain uses TRBV28 with TRBJ2-6; the D gene could be TRBD1 or TRBD2 (5 bases each). Trimming removed 2 bases at V and 3 bases at J, with 11 bases between. The CDR3 extends over 16 amino acids. Per germline, CDR1 MDHEN and CDR2 SYDVKM. Here the CDR3 reads CASSLDGGYGANVLTF. In DNA form, the CDR3 reads TGTGCCAGCAGTTTAGATGGGGGTTATGGGGCCAACGTCCTGACTTTC.

The chain uses TRBV2 and TRBJ1-6, with D possibly matching TRBD1 (5 bases). Per the germline V gene, CDR1 is SNHLY and CDR2 is FYNNEI. This CDR3 region has 14 residues. V lost 6 bases and J 10 bases, leaving 16 bases between the germline ends. CDR3: CASRGGTGFSPLHF. The CDR3 bases are TGTGCCAGCAGGGGAGGGACTGGGTTCTCACCCCTCCACTTT.

V usage is TRBV7-3 and J usage is TRBJ1-1, with TRBD1 matching 7 bases. Unmatched junction bases numbered 5, after V lost 4 bases and J lost 3 bases. Germline V gene data show CDR1 as SGHTA and CDR2 as FQGTGA. The CDR3 has 14 residues. In DNA form, the CDR3 reads TGTGCCAGCAGCTCGACAGGGTTTGACACTGAAGCTTTCTTT. Protein product: CASSSTGFDTEAFF.

This chain links TRBV9 with TRBJ1-3, with a possible D match to TRBD1 (6 bases). The germline V gene encodes CDR1 SGDLS and CDR2 YYNGEE. CDR3 size: 16 residues. The V end was cut by 4 bases, the J end by 2 bases, with 16 bases between. CDR3 in DNA: TGTGCCAGCAGCCCAGGGGTAGGGATGACTGGAAACACCATATATTTT. It translates to CASSPGVGMTGNTIYF.

This chain connects TRBV7-8 to TRBJ1-1; D possibly corresponds to TRBD1 (5 bases). Germline V gene data show CDR1 as SGHVS and CDR2 as FQNEAQ. Between the trimmed V and J ends, which lost 5 bases and 1 base, there was a span of 14 bases. The CDR3 consists of 15 residues. This CDR3 is CASSLGPSRNTEAFF. The CDR3 region has the DNA TGTGCCAGCAGCCTGGGACCATCCCGGAACACTGAAGCTTTCTTT.

The chain is built from TRBV11-2 and TRBJ1-2; no clear D gene. The germline CDR1 and CDR2 sequences are SGHAT and FQNNGV. The CDR3 sequence is 12 residues long. The V end lost 1 base, the J end lost 8 bases, and 8 bases lay between the germline ends. This CDR3 is CASSLGRGGYTF. As DNA, the CDR3 is TGTGCCAGCAGCTTAGGACGGGGAGGCTACACCTTC.

The chain carries TRBV7-9 and TRBJ2-1, with 8 bases fitting TRBD2. The germline gives CDR1 SEHNR, CDR2 FQNEAQ (reference sequence). Losses at the gene ends were 2 bases for V and 5 bases for J; bases not matched to a gene: 17. The CDR3 length is 19 residues. The CDR3 coding sequence is TGTGCCAGCAGCTTATGGCGGGGGGAAACCCTAAATCCCCACAATGAGCAGTTCTTC. Encoded protein: CASSLWRGETLNPHNEQFF.

This chain joins TRBV10-1 and TRBJ2-3; D not resolved. Per germline, CDR1 WNHNN and CDR2 SYGVQD (reference sequence). The CDR3 consists of 15 residues. Trimming cost V 0 bases and J 1 base, with 8 bases left between them. CDR3 amino acids: CASSESRGRTDTQYF. The DNA of the CDR3 is TGCGCCAGCAGTGAGTCGAGAGGACGCACAGATACGCAGTATTTT.

This chain joins TRBV7-2 and TRBJ1-1; D is unresolved. This CDR3 contains 14 residues. Germline loops: CDR1 SGHTA, CDR2 FQGNSA. The V end was cut by 4 bases, the J end by 1 base, with 10 bases between. As DNA, the CDR3 is TGTGCCAGCAGCTCGGACGGTCCGAACACTGAAGCTTTCTTT. Its protein is CASSSDGPNTEAFF.

The V and J genes are TRBV4-1 and TRBJ1-6; the D gene is possibly TRBD1 (6 bases). V lost 0 bases and J lost 13, with 16 bases in between. From germline, CDR1 is MGHRA and CDR2 YSYEKL. This CDR3 contains 15 residues. The CDR3 reads CASSQEDRGGRPLHF. CDR3 nucleotide sequence: TGCGCCAGCAGCCAAGAAGATCGGGGGGGCAGGCCCCTCCACTTT.